The T cell receptor (beta chain) described here comes from a study of cytomegalovirus exposure and HLA in healthy donors. Whole-study context: Genotyping showed around 81% of roughly 400 donors falling in the Caucasian-associated ancestry cluster. The study's findings and limits: It was reported that the classifier diagnosed cytomegalovirus status with high specificity and sensitivity in both the original and validation cohorts. Compared with the roughly 700-donor mean, an Asian-associated ancestry cluster reportedly had fewer N-insertions, according to a later analysis.

Primers included in the PCR were 60 Vbeta and 13 Jbeta primers. Using immunoSEQ multiplex PCR, the repertoire was profiled, and TCRdb retains in-frame clones only, with some absent. The sample has 120,000 to 150,000 clones, about 76% seen once. In its sample, this clone was seen a few times. The antigen is not known. The CDR3 runs to 14 residues. The germline CDR1 and CDR2 sequences are KGHSH and LQKENI. Trimming shortened V by 4 bases and J by 5 bases, and 14 bases separated the two germline ends. The TCR sequence derives from a female donor in good health and CMV-seronegative. Sequencing was carried out using PBMCs. J is TRBJ1-1 and V is TRBV18; D perhaps matches TRBD1 (6 bases). CDR3 amino acids: CASSLLQGGTEAFF. The CDR3 DNA reads TGTGCCAGCTCACTTTTACAGGGAGGGACTGAAGCTTTCTTT.